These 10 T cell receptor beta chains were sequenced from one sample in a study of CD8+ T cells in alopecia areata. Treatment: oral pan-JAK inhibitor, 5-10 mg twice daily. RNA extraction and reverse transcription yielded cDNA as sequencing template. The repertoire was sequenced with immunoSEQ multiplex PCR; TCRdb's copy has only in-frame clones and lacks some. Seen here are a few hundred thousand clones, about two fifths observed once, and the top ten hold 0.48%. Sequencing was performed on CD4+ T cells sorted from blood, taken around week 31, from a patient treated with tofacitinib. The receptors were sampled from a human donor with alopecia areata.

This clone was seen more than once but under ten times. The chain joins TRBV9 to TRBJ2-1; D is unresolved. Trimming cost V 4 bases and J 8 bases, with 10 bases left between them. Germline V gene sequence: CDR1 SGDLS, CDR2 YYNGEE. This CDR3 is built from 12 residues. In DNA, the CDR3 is TGTGCCAGCAGCCCCAGCGCCTATGAGCAGTTCTTC. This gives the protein CASSPSAYEQFF.

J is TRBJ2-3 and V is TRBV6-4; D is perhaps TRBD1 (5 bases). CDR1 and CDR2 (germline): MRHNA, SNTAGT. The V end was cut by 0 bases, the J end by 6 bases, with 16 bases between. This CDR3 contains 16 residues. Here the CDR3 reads CASSDSNQGFGDTQYF. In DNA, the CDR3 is TGTGCCAGCAGTGACTCGAATCAGGGATTTGGCGATACGCAGTATTTT.

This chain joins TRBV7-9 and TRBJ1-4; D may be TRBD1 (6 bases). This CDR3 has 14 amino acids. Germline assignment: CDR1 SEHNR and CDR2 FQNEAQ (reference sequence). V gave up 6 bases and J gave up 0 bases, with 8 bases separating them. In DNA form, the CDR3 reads TGTGCCAGCAGAAGGACAGCAACTAATGAAAAACTGTTTTTT. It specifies CASRRTATNEKLFF.

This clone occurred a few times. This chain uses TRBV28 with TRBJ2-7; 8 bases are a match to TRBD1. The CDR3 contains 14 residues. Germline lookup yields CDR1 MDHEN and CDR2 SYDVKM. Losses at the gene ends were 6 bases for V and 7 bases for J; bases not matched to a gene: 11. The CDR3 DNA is TGTGCCAGCAGGACAGGGGACCCCTTGCGGGAGCAGTACTTC. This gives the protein CASRTGDPLREQYF. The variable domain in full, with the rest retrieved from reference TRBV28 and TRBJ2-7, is DVKVTQSSRYLVKRTGEKVFLECVQDMDHENMFWYRQDPGLGLRLIYFSYDVKMKEKGDIPEGYSVSREKKERFSLILESASTNQTSMYLCASRTGDPLREQYFGPGTRLTVT.

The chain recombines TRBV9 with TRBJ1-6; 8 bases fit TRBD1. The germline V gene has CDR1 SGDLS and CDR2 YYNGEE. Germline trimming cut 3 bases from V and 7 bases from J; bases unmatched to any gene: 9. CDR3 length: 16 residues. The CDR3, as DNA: TGTGCCAGCAGCGCGGTTACAGGGGGGAGAAATTCACCCCTCCACTTT. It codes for CASSAVTGGRNSPLHF.

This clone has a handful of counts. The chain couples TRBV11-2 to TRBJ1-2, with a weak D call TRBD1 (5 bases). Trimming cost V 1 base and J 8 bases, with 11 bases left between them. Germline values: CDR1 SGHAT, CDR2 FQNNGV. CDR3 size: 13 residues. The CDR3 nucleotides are TGTGCCAGCAGCTTAGCCCGAGAGGGGGGCTACACCTTC. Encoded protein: CASSLAREGGYTF. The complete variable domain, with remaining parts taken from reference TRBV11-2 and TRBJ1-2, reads EAGVAQSPRYKIIEKRQSVAFWCNPISGHATLYWYQQILGQGPKLLIQFQNNGVVDDSQLPKDRFSAERLKGVDSTLKIQPAKLEDSAVYLCASSLAREGGYTFGSGTRLTVV.

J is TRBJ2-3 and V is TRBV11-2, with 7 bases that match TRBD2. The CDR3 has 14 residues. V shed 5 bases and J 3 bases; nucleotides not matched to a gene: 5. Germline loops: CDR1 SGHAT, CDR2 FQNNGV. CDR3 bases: TGTGCCAGCAGCCGGATACTAGCGACAGATACGCAGTATTTT. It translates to CASSRILATDTQYF.

The CDR3 DNA is TGTGCCAGCTCACCACCAGGGGACGTCTATGGCTACACCTTC. Encoded protein: CASSPPGDVYGYTF. The chain links TRBV18 to TRBJ1-2; the D gene is possibly TRBD1 (5 bases). The CDR3 consists of 14 residues. Germline V gene sequence: CDR1 KGHSH, CDR2 LQKENI. Trimming took off 0 bases at V and 4 bases at J, with 9 bases between the two ends.

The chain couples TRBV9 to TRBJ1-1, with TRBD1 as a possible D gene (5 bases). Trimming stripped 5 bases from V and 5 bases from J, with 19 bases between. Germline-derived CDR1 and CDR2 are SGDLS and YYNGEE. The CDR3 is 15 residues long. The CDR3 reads CASRRSTDMRTEAFF. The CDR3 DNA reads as TGTGCCAGCAGACGGTCGACAGATATGAGGACTGAAGCTTTCTTT.

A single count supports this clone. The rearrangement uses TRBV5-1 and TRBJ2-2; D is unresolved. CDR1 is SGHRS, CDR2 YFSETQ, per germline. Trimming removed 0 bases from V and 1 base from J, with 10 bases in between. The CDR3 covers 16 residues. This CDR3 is CASSLGISQNTGELFF. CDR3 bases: TGCGCCAGCAGCTTGGGGATTTCACAGAACACCGGGGAGCTGTTTTTT.